These 22 T cell receptor beta chains were sequenced from one sample in a study of cytomegalovirus exposure and HLA in healthy donors. Primers included in the PCR were 60 Vbeta and 13 Jbeta primers. Method: immunoSEQ multiplex PCR; TCRdb's copy keeps in-frame clones and lacks some. The sample shows approximately 190,000 clones, roughly 80% of them seen only once. The sequencing input was PBMCs. These receptors all stem from a woman in her forties or fifties in good health and CMV-seropositive.

The chain employs TRBV18 and TRBJ2-7; tentative D call: TRBD1 (6 bases). V lost 6 bases and J 3 bases, leaving 12 bases between the germline ends. The CDR3 length is 13 residues. The germline V gene encodes CDR1 KGHSH and CDR2 LQKENI. The CDR3 sequence is CASSQEDSYEQYF. The CDR3 DNA follows: TGTGCCAGCTCCCAGGAGGACAGCTACGAGCAGTACTTC. The complete variable domain, with remaining parts taken from reference TRBV18 and TRBJ2-7, reads NAGVMQNPRHLVRRRGQEARLRCSPMKGHSHVYWYRQLPEEGLKFMVYLQKENIIDESGMPKERFSAEFPKEGPSILRIQQVVRGDSAAYFCASSQEDSYEQYFGPGTRLTVT.

V usage is TRBV6-5 and J usage is TRBJ1-1; 9 bases map to TRBD1. The germline V gene encodes CDR1 MNHEY and CDR2 SVGAGI. The CDR3 is made up of 14 amino acids. Losses at the gene ends were 6 bases for V and 10 bases for J; bases not matched to a gene: 12. The CDR3 loop is CASSLSRDRETAFF. The CDR3 coding sequence is TGTGCCAGCAGCCTATCTCGGGACAGGGAAACAGCTTTCTTT.

The gene calls are TRBV7-8 and TRBJ2-1; a possible D gene is TRBD1 (5 bases). CDR1 and CDR2 (germline): SGHVS, FQNEAQ. The CDR3 contains 18 residues. V dropped 5 bases and J dropped 0 bases, with 20 bases sitting between them. CDR3: CASSPKDGTGSSYNEQFF. DNA of the CDR3: TGTGCCAGCAGCCCAAAGGACGGAACAGGAAGCTCCTACAATGAGCAGTTCTTC.

The chain recombines TRBV18 with TRBJ2-3; 13 bases are a match to TRBD2. The CDR3 runs 17 residues. Germline V gives CDR1 KGHSH, CDR2 LQKENI. V lost 2 bases and J lost 2; bases outside the gene matches: 4. The CDR3 spells CASSPRTSGGSTDTQYF. The CDR3 DNA reads TGTGCCAGCTCACCAAGGACTAGCGGGGGATCCACAGATACGCAGTATTTT.

This clone showed up just a few times. This chain connects TRBV5-5 to TRBJ2-7, with TRBD2 matching 8 bases. The CDR3 contains 16 residues. Trimming cost V 0 bases and J 0 bases; bases outside gene matches: 5. Germline-derived CDR1 and CDR2 are SGHKS and YYEKEE (reference sequence). Here the CDR3 reads CASSLAWSGSSYEQYF. The CDR3 DNA sequence: TGTGCCAGCAGCTTGGCCTGGAGCGGGAGCTCCTACGAGCAGTACTTC.

This clone came up once. V usage is TRBV10-3 and J usage is TRBJ2-2, with a weak D call TRBD1 (6 bases). Germline CDR1 is ENHRY and CDR2 is SYGVKD. Trimming cost V 6 bases and J 2 bases, with 13 bases left between them. The CDR3 covers 15 residues. This CDR3 is CAISPGASNTGELFF. CDR3 bases: TGTGCCATCAGCCCAGGGGCATCAAACACCGGGGAGCTGTTTTTT.

This clone was recorded once. V gene TRBV5-5 combines with J gene TRBJ2-7, with 8 bases matching TRBD1. V was clipped by 0 bases and J by 8 bases; unmatched bases: 4. This CDR3 region has 13 residues. Germline V gene sequence: CDR1 SGHKS, CDR2 YYEKEE (reference sequence). CDR3 in amino acids: CASSLGQGAQQYF. CDR3 DNA: TGTGCCAGCAGCTTGGGTCAGGGGGCACAGCAGTACTTC.

The chain has TRBV19 and TRBJ2-6; D is ambiguous. The V end was cut by 0 bases, the J end by 0 bases, with 6 bases between. The CDR3 is 16 amino acids. Germline CDR1 is LNHDA and CDR2 is SQIVND (reference sequence). Written as DNA, the CDR3 is TGTGCCAGTAGTATAGACCCCTACTCTGGGGCCAACGTCCTGACTTTC. Its translation: CASSIDPYSGANVLTF.

This chain joins TRBV11-2 and TRBJ1-1, with a weak D call TRBD1 (5 bases). V was clipped by 0 bases and J by 5 bases, with 19 bases between them. Germline loops: CDR1 SGHAT, CDR2 FQNNGV. The CDR3 is made up of 17 amino acids. This CDR3 is CASSLDLASGGVTEAFF. The DNA for the CDR3 is TGTGCCAGCAGCTTAGATCTGGCTTCGGGGGGAGTAACTGAAGCTTTCTTT.

This clone was seen a few times. The V call is TRBV18, the J call TRBJ2-3, with TRBD2 as a possible D gene (5 bases). Germline assignment: CDR1 KGHSH and CDR2 LQKENI. Trimming stripped 5 bases from V and 6 bases from J, with 18 bases between. This CDR3 region has 15 residues. The CDR3 reads CASSSGGLAGDTQYF. The DNA for the CDR3 is TGTGCCAGCTCATCCGGCGGGCTAGCCGGGGATACGCAGTATTTT.

The chain uses TRBV10-1 and TRBJ2-7; D perhaps matches TRBD1 (6 bases). V lost 6 bases to trimming and J lost 1 base, with 13 bases between them. Germline-derived CDR1 and CDR2 are WNHNN and SYGVQD (reference sequence). The CDR3 has 14 amino acids. This CDR3 is CASSRDTNSYEQYF. The CDR3 nucleotides are TGCGCCAGCAGCCGGGACACCAATTCCTACGAGCAGTACTTC.

In this sample, this clone turned up once. The chain joins TRBV5-4 to TRBJ2-1, with 9 positions matching TRBD1. The CDR3 spans 16 residues. V shed 4 bases and J 0 bases; nucleotides not matched to a gene: 5. Per the germline V gene, CDR1 is SGHNT and CDR2 is YYREEE (reference sequence). In nucleotides, the CDR3 is TGTGCCAGCAGCACGATGACAGGGGGCTCCTACAATGAGCAGTTCTTC. It encodes CASSTMTGGSYNEQFF.

This chain uses TRBV5-1 with TRBJ2-7; 8 positions agree with TRBD2. The V segment lost 2 bases and the J segment 7 bases; nucleotides outside the gene matches: 8. Looked up from germline, CDR1 is SGHRS and CDR2 is YFSETQ. The CDR3 runs 14 residues. CDR3 nucleotides: TGCGCCAGCAGCTTAGGACTAGCCGGCCGAGAGCAGTACTTC. Translated: CASSLGLAGREQYF. Using reference TRBV5-1 and TRBJ2-7 for the parts outside the CDR3, the full variable domain is KAGVTQTPRYLIKTRGQQVTLSCSPISGHRSVSWYQQTPGQGLQFLFEYFSETQRNKGNFPGRFSGRQFSNSRSEMNVSTLELGDSALYLCASSLGLAGREQYFGPGTRLTVT.

The chain couples TRBV19 to TRBJ2-5, with 12 bases fitting TRBD2. The germline CDR1 and CDR2 sequences are LNHDA and SQIVND (reference sequence). CDR3 length: 15 residues. The J segment lost 1 base and the V segment lost 5 bases, leaving 2 bases of the junction unmatched. CDR3 nucleotide sequence: TGTGCCAGTAGTCTACTAGCGGGGGGCCAAGAGACCCAGTACTTC. It yields the protein CASSLLAGGQETQYF.

CDR3 in DNA: TGTGCCAGCATGTTGGCAGTTACTGAAGCTTTCTTT. Its protein product is CASMLAVTEAFF. V and J are TRBV2 and TRBJ1-1; unclear D gene. The CDR3 totals 12 residues. Trimming took off 7 bases at V and 5 bases at J, with 11 bases between the two ends. Germline V lookup: CDR1 SNHLY, CDR2 FYNNEI. Full variable domain (remainder filled in from reference TRBV2 and TRBJ1-1): EPEVTQTPSHQVTQMGQEVILRCVPISNHLYFYWYRQILGQKVEFLVSFYNNEISEKSEIFDDQFSVERPDGSNFTLKIRSTKLEDSAMYFCASMLAVTEAFFGQGTRLTVV.

This sequence joins TRBV6-1 and TRBJ2-3; 7 positions match TRBD1. From germline, CDR1 is MNHNS and CDR2 SASEGT. The CDR3 has 14 amino acids. The V and J ends lost 8 bases and 0 bases, in that order; junction bases with no gene match: 5. CDR3 in amino acids: CASEGQFSTDTQYF. The CDR3 DNA is TGTGCCAGCGAGGGACAGTTCAGCACAGATACGCAGTATTTT.

The J gene is TRBJ2-3, the V gene TRBV5-4; 7 nucleotides match TRBD1. The CDR3 loop spans 15 amino acids. Looked up from germline, CDR1 is SGHNT and CDR2 is YYREEE (reference sequence). V shed 4 bases and J 2 bases; nucleotides not matched to a gene: 7. The CDR3 DNA follows: TGTGCCAGCAGCGGCCGACAGGGTCCCACAGATACGCAGTATTTT. Protein: CASSGRQGPTDTQYF.

V usage is TRBV29-1 and J usage is TRBJ1-4; D is ambiguous. Germline V gene lookup returns CDR1 SQVTM and CDR2 ANQGSEA. The CDR3 has 12 amino acids. V was clipped by 7 bases and J by 3 bases, with 9 bases between them. The CDR3 reads CSAGRANEKLFF. CDR3 sequence (DNA): TGCAGCGCCGGTCGGGCTAATGAAAAACTGTTTTTT.

The J gene is TRBJ1-5, the V gene TRBV19; TRBD1 matches 12 bases. Germline loops: CDR1 LNHDA, CDR2 SQIVND (reference sequence). The CDR3 extends over 18 amino acids. J lost 5 bases, V lost 4 bases, and 12 bases had no gene match. This CDR3 reads CASSRGDRGPPGDQPQHF. The DNA for the CDR3 is TGTGCCAGTAGTAGGGGGGACAGGGGGCCGCCGGGGGATCAGCCCCAGCATTTT. Combining the CDR3 with reference TRBV19 and TRBJ1-5 gives the whole variable domain DGGITQSPKYLFRKEGQNVTLSCEQNLNHDAMYWYRQDPGQGLRLIYYSQIVNDFQKGDIAEGYSVSREKKESFPLTVTSAQKNPTAFYLCASSRGDRGPPGDQPQHFGDGTRLSIL.

The V call is TRBV5-1, the J call TRBJ2-2, with 9 bases fitting TRBD1. V dropped 3 bases and J dropped 5; count of bases not matched to a gene: 8. The CDR3 sequence is 16 residues long. Germline loops: CDR1 SGHRS, CDR2 YFSETQ. The CDR3 is CASSWAAGTGTGELFF. The CDR3 bases are TGCGCCAGCAGCTGGGCCGCAGGGACAGGGACCGGGGAGCTGTTTTTT.

The rearrangement links TRBV10-1 to TRBJ1-1, with D uncertain. From germline, CDR1 is WNHNN and CDR2 SYGVQD (reference sequence). V lost 2 bases and J 1 base, leaving 5 bases between the germline ends. This CDR3 region has 13 residues. The CDR3 here is CASSEAENTEAFF. DNA for the CDR3: TGCGCCAGCAGTGAGGCAGAGAACACTGAAGCTTTCTTT.

As to this clone: One end of the junction is discordant with germline, which a read error may explain. CDR3 protein: CSSSLATGSYEQYF. The CDR3 DNA sequence: TGTTCCAGCAGCTTAGCTACGGGCTCCTACGAGCAGTACTTC. This rearrangement joins TRBV7-9 to TRBJ2-7, with unresolved D. The CDR3 consists of 14 residues. In germline, CDR1 is SEHNR, CDR2 FQNEAQ (reference sequence).